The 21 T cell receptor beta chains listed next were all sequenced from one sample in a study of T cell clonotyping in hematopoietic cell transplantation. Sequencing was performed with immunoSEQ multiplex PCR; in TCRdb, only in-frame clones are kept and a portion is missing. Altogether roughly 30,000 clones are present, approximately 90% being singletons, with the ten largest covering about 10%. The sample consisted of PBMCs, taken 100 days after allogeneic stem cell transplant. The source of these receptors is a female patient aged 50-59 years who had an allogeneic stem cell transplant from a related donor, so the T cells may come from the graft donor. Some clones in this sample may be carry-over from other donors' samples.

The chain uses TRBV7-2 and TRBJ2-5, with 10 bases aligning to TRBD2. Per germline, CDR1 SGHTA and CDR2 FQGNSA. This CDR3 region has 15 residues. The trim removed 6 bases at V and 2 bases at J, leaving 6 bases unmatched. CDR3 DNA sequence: TGTGCCAGCAGGCAATTAGCGGGGGGACAAGAGACCCAGTACTTC. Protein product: CASRQLAGGQETQYF.

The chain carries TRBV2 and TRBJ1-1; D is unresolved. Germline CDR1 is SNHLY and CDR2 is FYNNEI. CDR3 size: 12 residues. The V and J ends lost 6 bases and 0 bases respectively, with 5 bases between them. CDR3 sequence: CASRTLNTEAFF. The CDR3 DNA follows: TGTGCCAGCAGAACCTTGAACACTGAAGCTTTCTTT.

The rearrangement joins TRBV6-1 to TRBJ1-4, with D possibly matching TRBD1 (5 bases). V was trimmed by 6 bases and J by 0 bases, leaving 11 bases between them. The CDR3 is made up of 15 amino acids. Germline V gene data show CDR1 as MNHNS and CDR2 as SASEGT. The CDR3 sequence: CASRWGGATNEKLFF. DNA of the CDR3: TGTGCCAGCAGGTGGGGCGGAGCAACTAATGAAAAACTGTTTTTT.

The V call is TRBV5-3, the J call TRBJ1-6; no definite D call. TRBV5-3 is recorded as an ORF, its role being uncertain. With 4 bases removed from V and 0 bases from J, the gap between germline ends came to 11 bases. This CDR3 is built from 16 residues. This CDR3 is CARSPEASSYNSPLHF. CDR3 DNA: TGTGCCAGAAGCCCCGAAGCGAGCTCCTATAATTCACCCCTCCACTTT.

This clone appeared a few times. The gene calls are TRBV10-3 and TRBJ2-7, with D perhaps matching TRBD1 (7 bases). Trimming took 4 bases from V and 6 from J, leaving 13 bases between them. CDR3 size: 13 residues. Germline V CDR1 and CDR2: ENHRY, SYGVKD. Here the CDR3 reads CAISVQGGFEQYF. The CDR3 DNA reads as TGTGCCATCAGTGTCCAGGGGGGTTTCGAGCAGTACTTC.

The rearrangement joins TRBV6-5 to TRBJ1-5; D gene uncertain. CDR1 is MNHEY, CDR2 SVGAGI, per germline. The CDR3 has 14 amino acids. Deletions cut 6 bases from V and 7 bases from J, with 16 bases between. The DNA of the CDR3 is TGTGCCAGCAGAGCTGAAGGGCTTGGGCAGCCCCAGCATTTT. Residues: CASRAEGLGQPQHF.

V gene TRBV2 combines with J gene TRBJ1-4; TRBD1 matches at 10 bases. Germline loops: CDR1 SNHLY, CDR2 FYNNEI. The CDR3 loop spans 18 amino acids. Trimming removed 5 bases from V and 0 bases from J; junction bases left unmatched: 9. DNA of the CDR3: TGTGCCAGCAGTACCCGGGACAGGGGCCAAACAACTAATGAAAAACTGTTTTTT. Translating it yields CASSTRDRGQTTNEKLFF. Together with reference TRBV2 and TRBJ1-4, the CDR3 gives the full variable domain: EPEVTQTPSHQVTQMGQEVILRCVPISNHLYFYWYRQILGQKVEFLVSFYNNEISEKSEIFDDQFSVERPDGSNFTLKIRSTKLEDSAMYFCASSTRDRGQTTNEKLFFGSGTQLSVL.

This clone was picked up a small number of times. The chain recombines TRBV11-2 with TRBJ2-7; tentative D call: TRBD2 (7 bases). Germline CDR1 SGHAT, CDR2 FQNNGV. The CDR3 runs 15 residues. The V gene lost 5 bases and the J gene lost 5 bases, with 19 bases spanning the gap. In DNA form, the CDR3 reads TGTGCCAGCAGCCCCTGGTGGGGGGGCCGGAACGAGCAGTACTTC. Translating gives CASSPWWGGRNEQYF.

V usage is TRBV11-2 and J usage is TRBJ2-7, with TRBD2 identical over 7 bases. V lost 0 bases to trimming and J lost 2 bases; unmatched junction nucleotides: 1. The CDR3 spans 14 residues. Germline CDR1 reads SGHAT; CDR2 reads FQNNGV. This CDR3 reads CASSLEGGAYEQYF. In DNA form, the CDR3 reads TGTGCCAGCAGCTTAGAGGGGGGGGCCTACGAGCAGTACTTC.

In DNA, the CDR3 is TGTGCCAGCAGCTTAGGGACAGCAAACTACGAGCAGTACTTC. Protein: CASSLGTANYEQYF. This rearrangement joins TRBV7-9 to TRBJ2-7, with D possibly TRBD1 on 6 matching bases. The CDR3 runs 14 residues. Germline V gene sequence: CDR1 SEHNR, CDR2 FQNEAQ (reference sequence). Trimming pared 1 base from V and 3 bases from J, leaving 10 bases between.

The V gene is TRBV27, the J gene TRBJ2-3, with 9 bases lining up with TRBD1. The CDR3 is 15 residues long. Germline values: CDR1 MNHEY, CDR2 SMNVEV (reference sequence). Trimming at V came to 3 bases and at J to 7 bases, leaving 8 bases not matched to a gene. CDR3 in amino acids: CASSFPDRGGYTQYF. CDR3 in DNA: TGTGCCAGCAGTTTTCCCGACAGGGGGGGATATACGCAGTATTTT.

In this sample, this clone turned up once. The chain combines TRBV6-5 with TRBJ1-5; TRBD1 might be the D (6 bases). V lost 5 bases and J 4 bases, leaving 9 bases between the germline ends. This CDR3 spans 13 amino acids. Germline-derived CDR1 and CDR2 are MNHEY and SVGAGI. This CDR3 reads CASSRQGNQPQHF. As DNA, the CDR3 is TGTGCCAGCAGTCGCCAGGGGAATCAGCCCCAGCATTTT.

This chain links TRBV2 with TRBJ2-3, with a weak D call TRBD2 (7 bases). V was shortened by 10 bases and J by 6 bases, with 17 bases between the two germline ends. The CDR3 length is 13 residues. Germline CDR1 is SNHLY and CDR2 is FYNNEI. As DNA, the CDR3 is TGTGCCACCCACGGGGGGCTCGGGGATACGCAGTATTTT. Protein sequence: CATHGGLGDTQYF.

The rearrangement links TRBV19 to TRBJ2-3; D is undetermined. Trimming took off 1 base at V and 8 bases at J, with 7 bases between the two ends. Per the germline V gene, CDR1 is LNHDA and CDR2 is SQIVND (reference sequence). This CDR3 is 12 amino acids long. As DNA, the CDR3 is TGTGCCAGTAGTATAGGTCTGGGTACGCAGTATTTT. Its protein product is CASSIGLGTQYF.

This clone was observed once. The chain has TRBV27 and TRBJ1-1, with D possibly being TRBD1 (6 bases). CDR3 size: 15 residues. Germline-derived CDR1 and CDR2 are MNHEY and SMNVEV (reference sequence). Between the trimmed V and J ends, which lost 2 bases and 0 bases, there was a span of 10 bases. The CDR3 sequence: CASSLRGTVNTEAFF. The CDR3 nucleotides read TGTGCCAGCAGTTTAAGGGGGACGGTGAACACTGAAGCTTTCTTT.

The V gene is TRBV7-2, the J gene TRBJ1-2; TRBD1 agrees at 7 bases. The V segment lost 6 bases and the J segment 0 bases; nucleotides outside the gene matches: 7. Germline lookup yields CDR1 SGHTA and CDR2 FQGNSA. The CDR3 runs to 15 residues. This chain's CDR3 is CASSHRGPSNYGYTF. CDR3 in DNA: TGTGCCAGCAGTCACAGGGGCCCTTCTAACTATGGCTACACCTTC.

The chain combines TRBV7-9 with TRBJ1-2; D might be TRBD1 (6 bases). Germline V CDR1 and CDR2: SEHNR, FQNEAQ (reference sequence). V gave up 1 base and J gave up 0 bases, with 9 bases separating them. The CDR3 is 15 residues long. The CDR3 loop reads CASSLGGGANYGYTF. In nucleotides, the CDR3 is TGTGCCAGCAGCTTAGGAGGGGGGGCTAACTATGGCTACACCTTC.

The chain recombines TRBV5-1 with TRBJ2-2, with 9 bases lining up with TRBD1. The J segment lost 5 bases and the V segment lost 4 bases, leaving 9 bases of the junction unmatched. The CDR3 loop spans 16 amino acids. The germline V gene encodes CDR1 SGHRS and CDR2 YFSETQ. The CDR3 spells CASSNSGQGGTGELFF. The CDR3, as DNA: TGCGCCAGCAGCAACTCGGGACAGGGCGGGACCGGGGAGCTGTTTTTT. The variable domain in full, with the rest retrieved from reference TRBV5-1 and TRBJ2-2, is KAGVTQTPRYLIKTRGQQVTLSCSPISGHRSVSWYQQTPGQGLQFLFEYFSETQRNKGNFPGRFSGRQFSNSRSEMNVSTLELGDSALYLCASSNSGQGGTGELFFGEGSRLTVL.

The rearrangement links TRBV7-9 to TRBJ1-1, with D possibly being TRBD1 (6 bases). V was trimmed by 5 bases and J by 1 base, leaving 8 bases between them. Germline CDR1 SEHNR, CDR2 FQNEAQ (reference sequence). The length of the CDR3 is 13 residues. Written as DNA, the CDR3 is TGTGCCAGCAGCCTGACAGGGAACACTGAAGCTTTCTTT. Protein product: CASSLTGNTEAFF.

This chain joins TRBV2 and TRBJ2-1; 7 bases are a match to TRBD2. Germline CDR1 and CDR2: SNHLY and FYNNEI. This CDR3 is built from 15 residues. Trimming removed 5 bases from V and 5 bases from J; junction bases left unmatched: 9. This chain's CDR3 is CASSRDYLTNNEQFF. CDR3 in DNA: TGTGCCAGCAGTCGGGACTACCTGACGAACAATGAGCAGTTCTTC.

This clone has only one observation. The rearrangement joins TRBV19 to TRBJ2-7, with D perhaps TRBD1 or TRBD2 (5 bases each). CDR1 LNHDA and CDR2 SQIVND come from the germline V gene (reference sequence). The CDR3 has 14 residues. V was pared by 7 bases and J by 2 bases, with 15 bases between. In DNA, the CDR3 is TGTGCCAGTAAATCATACCGAGGGGCCTACGAGCAGTACTTC. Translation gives CASKSYRGAYEQYF.